These T cell receptor beta chains were read from a single sample in a study of blood T cell repertoires in COVID-19. Profiled with immunoSEQ multiplex PCR; TCRdb holds only in-frame clones, not every one. The repertoire consists of fewer than 600,000 clones, with about 91% occurring once and the leading ten covering about 1%. The sequenced sample consisted of peripheral blood. These receptors were obtained from a man younger than 35 with COVID-19, enrolled during active disease. Both conserved end residues are part of each CDR3. The D gene is left open where the match is weak. The listing skips clone size in some rows; elsewhere it reads once, few, many or a size class.

>12|.|TRBV29-1|TRBJ1-1|.
CSARTGGTEAFF
TGCAGCGCTAGGACGGGAGGGACTGAAGCTTTCTTT
>14|TRBD2|TRBV27|TRBJ2-1|few
CASSTRGRYNEQFF
TGTGCCAGCAGTACGCGGGGGAGGTACAATGAGCAGTTCTTC
>11|.|TRBV20-1|TRBJ2-7|.
CSARRQTGQYF
TGCAGTGCCCGCAGGCAAACAGGGCAGTACTTC
>12|.|TRBV3-1/TRBV3-2|TRBJ1-1|.
CASSQGDREAFF
TGTGCCAGCAGCCAAGGTGACAGAGAAGCTTTCTTT
>15|.|TRBV19|TRBJ1-5|.
CASGQTAGSNQPQHF
TGTGCCAGTGGACAGACTGCCGGGAGCAATCAGCCCCAGCATTTT
>14|.|TRBV25-1|TRBJ2-7|.
CASSGRDNSYEQYF
TGTGCCAGCAGTGGCCGGGACAACTCCTACGAGCAGTACTTC
>15|TRBD1|TRBV3-1/TRBV3-2|TRBJ1-6|few
CASSQAGGANSPLHF
TGTGCCAGCAGCCAGGCAGGGGGCGCGAATTCACCCCTCCACTTT
>16|TRBD1|TRBV7-9|TRBJ2-2|.
CASSSPGQGSAGELFF
TGTGCCAGCAGCTCGCCAGGACAGGGTTCCGCCGGGGAGCTGTTTTTT
>15|TRBD2|TRBV5-1|TRBJ2-7|.
CASSLGASGTYEQYF
TGCGCCAGCAGCTTGGGGGCTAGCGGAACCTACGAGCAGTACTTC
>16|TRBD1|TRBV2|TRBJ2-1|.
CASNSPGTGERYEQFF
TGTGCCAGCAACTCCCCCGGGACAGGGGAGCGCTATGAGCAGTTCTTC
>17|TRBD2|TRBV5-1|TRBJ2-3|once
CASSLSGGNPATDTQYF
TGCGCCAGCAGCTTGAGCGGGGGAAATCCTGCCACAGATACGCAGTATTTT
>15|TRBD1|TRBV6-5|TRBJ1-2|.
CASSSGTGGDRGYTF
TGTGCCAGCAGCTCCGGGACAGGGGGCGATCGTGGCTACACCTTC
>15|TRBD2|TRBV5-6|TRBJ2-7|.
CASSSLTSGNYEQYF
TGTGCCAGCAGCAGTTTGACTAGCGGAAATTACGAGCAGTACTTC
>15|TRBD2|TRBV11-1|TRBJ2-7|.
CASSSAGDPPYEQYF
TGTGCCAGCAGCTCTGCGGGAGACCCACCCTACGAGCAGTACTTC
>13|.|TRBV19|TRBJ1-6|.
CASRTGGNSPLHF
TGTGCCAGTAGGACAGGCGGTAATTCACCCCTCCACTTT
>12|.|TRBV24-1|TRBJ2-5|.
CATSGPGETQYF
TGTGCCACCTCCGGGCCAGGGGAGACCCAGTACTTC
>17|TRBD2|TRBV5-8|TRBJ2-1|.
CASSLQTGTSSANEQFF
TGTGCCAGCAGCTTGCAAACCGGGACTAGTTCAGCCAATGAGCAGTTCTTC
>13|.|TRBV7-2|TRBJ1-2|.
CASSLPSLYGYTF
TGTGCCAGCAGCTTACCTTCACTCTATGGCTACACCTTC
>14|.|TRBV9|TRBJ1-1|.
CASSVFFDSPEAFF
TGTGCCAGCAGCGTTTTCTTCGACAGCCCTGAAGCTTTCTTT
>16|TRBD1|TRBV27|TRBJ2-3|.
CASSPLDRGDTDTQYF
TGTGCCAGCAGTCCACTAGACAGGGGTGACACAGATACGCAGTATTTT
>14|TRBD2|TRBV7-9|TRBJ2-1|.
CASSLLAGYNEQFF
TGTGCCAGCAGCCTCTTAGCGGGGTACAATGAGCAGTTCTTC
>19|TRBD2|TRBV14|TRBJ2-1|few
CASSQGGPGLAGVADEQFF
TGTGCCAGCAGCCAAGGGGGACCGGGACTAGCGGGAGTTGCGGATGAGCAGTTCTTC
>17|TRBD2|TRBV5-1|TRBJ2-3|.
CASSPPGTSGFTDTQYF
TGCGCCAGCAGCCCCCCCGGGACTAGCGGGTTTACAGATACGCAGTATTTT
>11|.|TRBV19|TRBJ2-2|.
CASLRAGELFF
TGTGCCAGTCTGAGGGCCGGGGAGCTGTTTTTT
>19|.|TRBV15|TRBJ2-7|.
CATSRGGGTNYLRSRWQYF
TGTGCCACCAGCCGTGGTGGGGGCACCAACTACCTACGGAGTCGATGGCAGTACTTC
>15|TRBD1|TRBV4-1|TRBJ2-7|.
CASSQDWTGAYEQYF
TGCGCCAGCAGCCAAGATTGGACAGGGGCCTACGAGCAGTACTTC
>16|.|TRBV7-9|TRBJ1-2|.
CASSSAGTVTGYGYTF
TGTGCCAGCAGCTCGGCCGGGACTGTCACCGGCTATGGCTACACCTTC
>15|.|TRBV11-3|TRBJ1-6|once
CASSLGATPNSPLHF
TGTGCCAGCAGCTTAGGGGCGACACCTAATTCACCCCTCCACTTT
>15|.|TRBV10-2|TRBJ1-4|.
CASTLEFTTNEKLFF
TGCGCCAGCACTCTTGAGTTTACAACTAATGAAAAACTGTTTTTT
>12|.|TRBV24-1|TRBJ2-1|.
CATSGQYNEQFF
TGTGCCACCAGTGGCCAGTACAATGAGCAGTTCTTC
>14|.|TRBV30|TRBJ2-5|once
CAWSVGGNVETQYF
TGTGCCTGGAGTGTAGGCGGGAATGTGGAGACCCAGTACTTC
>16|.|TRBV3-1/TRBV3-2|TRBJ2-1|.
CASSQTQAGSYNEQFF
TGTGCCAGCAGCCAAACTCAAGCGGGCTCCTACAATGAGCAGTTCTTC
>16|TRBD1|TRBV7-6|TRBJ1-1|.
CASSFTGGPEGTEAFF
TGTGCCAGCAGCTTTACAGGGGGCCCAGAGGGCACTGAAGCTTTCTTT
>15|.|TRBV30|TRBJ1-5|.
CAWSVRSSTNQPQHF
TGTGCCTGGAGTGTACGGAGCAGCACCAATCAGCCCCAGCATTTT
>16|TRBD2|TRBV5-1|TRBJ2-7|.
CASSQGTGLAGSEQYF
TGCGCCAGCAGCCAAGGGACGGGACTAGCGGGAAGCGAGCAGTACTTC
>16|.|TRBV7-9|TRBJ1-1|.
CASSLTGEKMNTEAFF
TGTGCCAGCAGCTTAACGGGAGAAAAGATGAACACTGAAGCTTTCTTT
>13|.|TRBV10-1|TRBJ2-5|.
CASSASSQETQYF
TGCGCCAGCAGTGCTTCCAGCCAAGAGACCCAGTACTTC
>10|TRBD1|TRBV20-1|TRBJ1-1|few
CSARTGEPHF
TGCAGTGCTAGAACAGGGGAGCCCCATTTT
>14|.|TRBV5-8|TRBJ1-2|.
CASSWTSFAYGYTF
TGTGCCAGCAGCTGGACAAGCTTTGCCTATGGCTACACCTTC
>13|TRBD1|TRBV12-3/TRBV12-4|TRBJ1-1|.
CASRQGANTEAFF
TGTGCCAGCAGGCAGGGGGCCAACACTGAAGCTTTCTTT
>16|TRBD2|TRBV29-1|TRBJ2-1|.
CSAVLGLAGIYNEQFF
TGCAGCGCTGTTCTGGGACTAGCGGGAATCTACAATGAGCAGTTCTTC
>17|.|TRBV7-3|TRBJ2-1|.
CASSPQGIAGTYNEQFF
TGTGCCAGCAGCCCCCAGGGAATAGCTGGTACCTACAATGAGCAGTTCTTC
>15|TRBD1|TRBV30|TRBJ2-3|.
CAWTQQGLLTDTQYF
TGTGCCTGGACCCAACAGGGGCTTCTCACAGATACGCAGTATTTT
>15|TRBD1|TRBV7-9|TRBJ2-2|once
CASRSPGTGAGELFF
TGTGCCAGCAGATCCCCCGGGACAGGGGCCGGGGAGCTGTTTTTT
>14|TRBD2|TRBV7-9|TRBJ2-1|.
CASSPPGLASEQFF
TGTGCCAGCAGCCCGCCGGGACTAGCAAGCGAGCAGTTCTTC
>13|.|TRBV11-1|TRBJ2-5|.
CASSARGIETQYF
TGTGCCAGCAGCGCCCGGGGAATCGAGACCCAGTACTTC
>13|.|TRBV19|TRBJ1-1|.
CASSNQGSTEAFF
TGTGCCAGTAGTAACCAGGGAAGCACTGAAGCTTTCTTT
>17|TRBD2|TRBV3-1/TRBV3-2|TRBJ2-3|.
CASSPGLAGGLSNTQYF
TGTGCCAGCAGCCCCGGACTAGCGGGGGGGTTGTCAAATACGCAGTATTTT
>12|TRBD1|TRBV7-9|TRBJ1-5|.
CASSLMTGLQHF
TGTGCCAGCAGCTTAATGACAGGGCTCCAGCATTTT